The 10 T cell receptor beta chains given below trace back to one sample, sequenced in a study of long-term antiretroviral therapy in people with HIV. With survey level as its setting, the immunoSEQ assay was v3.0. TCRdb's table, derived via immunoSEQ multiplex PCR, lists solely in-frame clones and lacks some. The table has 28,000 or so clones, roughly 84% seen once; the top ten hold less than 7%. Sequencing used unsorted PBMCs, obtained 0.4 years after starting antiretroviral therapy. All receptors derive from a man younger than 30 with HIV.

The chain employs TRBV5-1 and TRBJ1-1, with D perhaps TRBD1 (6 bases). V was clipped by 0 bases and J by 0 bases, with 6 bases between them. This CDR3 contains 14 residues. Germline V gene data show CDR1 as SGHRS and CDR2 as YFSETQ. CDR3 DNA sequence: TGCGCCAGCAGCTTGGGGACAGTGAACACTGAAGCTTTCTTT. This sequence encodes CASSLGTVNTEAFF.

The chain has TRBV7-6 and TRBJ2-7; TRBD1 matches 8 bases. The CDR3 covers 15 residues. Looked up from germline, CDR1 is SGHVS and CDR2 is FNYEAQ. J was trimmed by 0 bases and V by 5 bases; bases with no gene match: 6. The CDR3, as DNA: TGTGCCAGCAGCCCGGTGGACAGGGCCTCCTACGAGCAGTACTTC. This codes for CASSPVDRASYEQYF. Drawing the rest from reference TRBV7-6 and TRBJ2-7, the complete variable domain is GAGVSQSPRYKVTKRGQDVALRCDPISGHVSLYWYRQALGQGPEFLTYFNYEAQQDKSGLPNDRFSAERPEGSISTLTIQRTEQRDSAMYRCASSPVDRASYEQYFGPGTRLTVT.

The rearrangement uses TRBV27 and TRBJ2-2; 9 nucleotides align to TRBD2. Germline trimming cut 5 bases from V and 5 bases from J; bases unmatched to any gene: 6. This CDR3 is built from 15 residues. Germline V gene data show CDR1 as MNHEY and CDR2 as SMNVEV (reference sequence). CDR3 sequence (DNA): TGTGCCAGCAGTGATCAGCGGGAGGCTACCGGGGAGCTGTTTTTT. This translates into CASSDQREATGELFF.

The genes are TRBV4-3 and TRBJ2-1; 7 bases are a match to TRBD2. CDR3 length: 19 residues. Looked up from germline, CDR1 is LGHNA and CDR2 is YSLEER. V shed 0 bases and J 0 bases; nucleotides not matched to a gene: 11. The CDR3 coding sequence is TGCGCCAGCAGCCAAGATGGGGACCCAAGCGGGATCTCCTACAATGAGCAGTTCTTC. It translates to CASSQDGDPSGISYNEQFF.

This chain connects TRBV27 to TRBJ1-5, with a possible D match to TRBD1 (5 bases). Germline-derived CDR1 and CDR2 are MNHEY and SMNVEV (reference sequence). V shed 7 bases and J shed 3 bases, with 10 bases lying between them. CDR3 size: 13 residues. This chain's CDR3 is CASTPGLNQPQHF. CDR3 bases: TGTGCCAGCACCCCGGGACTCAATCAGCCCCAGCATTTT.

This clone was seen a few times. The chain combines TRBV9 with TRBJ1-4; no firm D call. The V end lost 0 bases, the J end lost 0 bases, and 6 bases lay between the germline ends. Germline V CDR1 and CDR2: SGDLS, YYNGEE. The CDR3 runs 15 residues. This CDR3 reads CASSVEGSTNEKLFF. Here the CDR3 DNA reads TGTGCCAGCAGCGTAGAGGGTTCAACTAATGAAAAACTGTTTTTT.

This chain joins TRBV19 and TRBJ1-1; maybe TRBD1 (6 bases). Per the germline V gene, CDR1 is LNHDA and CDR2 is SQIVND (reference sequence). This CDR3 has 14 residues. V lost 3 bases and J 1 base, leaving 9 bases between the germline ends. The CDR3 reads CASSIDRKNTEAFF. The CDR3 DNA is TGTGCCAGTAGTATTGACAGGAAGAACACTGAAGCTTTCTTT.

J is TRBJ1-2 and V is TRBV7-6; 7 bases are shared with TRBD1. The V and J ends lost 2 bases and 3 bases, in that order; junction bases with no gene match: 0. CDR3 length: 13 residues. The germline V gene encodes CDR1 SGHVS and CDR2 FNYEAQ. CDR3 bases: TGTGCCAGCAGCTTACAGGGGGACTATGGCTACACCTTC. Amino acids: CASSLQGDYGYTF.

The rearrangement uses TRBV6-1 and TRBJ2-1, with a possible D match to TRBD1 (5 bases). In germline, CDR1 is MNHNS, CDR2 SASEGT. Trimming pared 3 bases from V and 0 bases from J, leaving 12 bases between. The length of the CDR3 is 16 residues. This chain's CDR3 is CASSDPGQSSYNEQFF. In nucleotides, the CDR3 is TGTGCCAGCAGTGACCCCGGACAAAGCTCCTACAATGAGCAGTTCTTC.

The CDR3: CASGLVPVPNTEAFF. The DNA for the CDR3 is TGTGCTAGTGGTTTGGTGCCCGTCCCGAACACTGAAGCTTTCTTT. This chain joins TRBV12-5 and TRBJ1-1; D unclear. The CDR3 extends over 15 amino acids. V lost 0 bases, J lost 1 base, and 9 bases lay in between. Germline lookup yields CDR1 LGHNT and CDR2 FRNRAP.